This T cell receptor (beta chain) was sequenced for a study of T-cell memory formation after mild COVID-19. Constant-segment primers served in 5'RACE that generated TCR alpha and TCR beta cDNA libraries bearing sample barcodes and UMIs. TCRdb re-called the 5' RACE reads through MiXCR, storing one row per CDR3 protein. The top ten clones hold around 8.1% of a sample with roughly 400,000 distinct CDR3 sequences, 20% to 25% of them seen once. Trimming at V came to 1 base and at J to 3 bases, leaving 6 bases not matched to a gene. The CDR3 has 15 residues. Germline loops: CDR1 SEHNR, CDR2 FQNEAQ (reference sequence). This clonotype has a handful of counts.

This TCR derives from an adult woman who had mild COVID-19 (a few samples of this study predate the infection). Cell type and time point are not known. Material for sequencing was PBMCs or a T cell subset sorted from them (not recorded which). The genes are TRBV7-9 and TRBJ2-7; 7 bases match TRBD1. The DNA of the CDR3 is TGTGCCAGCAGCTTAGTGACAGGGCCGCACTACGAGCAGTACTTC. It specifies CASSLVTGPHYEQYF.